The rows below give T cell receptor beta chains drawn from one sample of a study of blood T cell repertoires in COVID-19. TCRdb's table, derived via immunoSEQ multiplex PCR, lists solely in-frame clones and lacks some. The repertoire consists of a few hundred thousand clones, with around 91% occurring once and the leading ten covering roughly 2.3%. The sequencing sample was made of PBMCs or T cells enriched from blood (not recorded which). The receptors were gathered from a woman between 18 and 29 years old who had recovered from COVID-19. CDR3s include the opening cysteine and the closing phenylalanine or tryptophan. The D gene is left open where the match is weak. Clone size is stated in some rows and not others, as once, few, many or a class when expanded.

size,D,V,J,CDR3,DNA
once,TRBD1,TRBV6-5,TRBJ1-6,CASSLLGTGDSPLHF,TGTGCCAGCAGCTTACTCGGGACAGGGGACTCACCCCTCCACTTT
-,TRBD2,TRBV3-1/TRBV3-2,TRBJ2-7,CASSPFAAGGSYEQYF,TGTGCCAGCAGCCCTTTCGCGGCGGGGGGATCTTACGAGCAGTACTTC
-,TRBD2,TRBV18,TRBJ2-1,CASSPPGGGAHNEQFF,TGTGCCAGCTCACCACCGGGCGGGGGGGCCCACAATGAGCAGTTCTTC
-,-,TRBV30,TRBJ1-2,CAWSVHRTSNYGYTF,TGTGCCTGGAGTGTACACAGGACCTCTAACTATGGCTACACCTTC
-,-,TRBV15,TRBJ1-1,CATSRVTPSNTEAFF,TGTGCCACCAGCAGAGTGACACCCTCGAACACTGAAGCTTTCTTT
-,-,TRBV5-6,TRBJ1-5,CASSLGQRLDQPQHF,TGTGCCAGCAGCTTGGGACAGCGATTGGATCAGCCCCAGCATTTT
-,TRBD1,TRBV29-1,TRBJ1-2,CSAPGTGGGYGYTF,TGCAGCGCGCCCGGGACAGGGGGCGGCTATGGCTACACCTTC
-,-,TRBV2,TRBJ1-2,CASNLEQVLNYGYTF,TGTGCCAGCAATCTGGAACAGGTTCTTAACTATGGCTACACCTTC
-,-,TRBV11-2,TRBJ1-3,CASSLLHRTRASGNTIYF,TGTGCCAGCAGCTTACTCCACCGCACGAGGGCCTCTGGAAACACCATATATTTT
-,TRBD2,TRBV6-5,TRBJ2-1,CASRGLAGGTNEQFF,TGTGCCAGCAGAGGACTAGCGGGGGGGACTAATGAGCAGTTCTTC
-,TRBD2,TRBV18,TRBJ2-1,CASSPIGLAIPNEQFF,TGTGCCAGCTCACCGATTGGACTAGCAATCCCCAATGAGCAGTTCTTC
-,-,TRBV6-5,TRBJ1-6,CASSYRGGNSPLHF,TGTGCCAGCAGTTATAGGGGGGGTAATTCACCCCTCCACTTT
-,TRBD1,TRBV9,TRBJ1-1,CASSVSGTAVEAFF,TGTGCCAGCAGCGTATCCGGGACAGCCGTTGAAGCTTTCTTT
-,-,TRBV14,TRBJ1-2,CASSATGQRSYGYTF,TGTGCCAGCAGCGCCACAGGTCAAAGGAGCTATGGCTACACCTTC
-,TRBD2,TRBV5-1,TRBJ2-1,CASSWTSGAGEQFF,TGCGCCAGCAGCTGGACTAGCGGGGCCGGGGAGCAGTTCTTC
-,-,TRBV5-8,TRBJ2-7,CASSLSGDYEQYF,TGTGCCAGCAGCTTGTCAGGGGACTACGAGCAGTACTTC